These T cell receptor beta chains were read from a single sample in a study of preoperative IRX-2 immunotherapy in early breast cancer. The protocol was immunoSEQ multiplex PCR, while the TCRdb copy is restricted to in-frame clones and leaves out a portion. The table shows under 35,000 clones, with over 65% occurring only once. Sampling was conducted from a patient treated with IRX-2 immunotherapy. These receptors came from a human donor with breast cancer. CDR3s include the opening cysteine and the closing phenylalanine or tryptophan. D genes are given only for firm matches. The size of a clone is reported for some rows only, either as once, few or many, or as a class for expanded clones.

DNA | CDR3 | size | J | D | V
TGCGCCAGCAGCTTTAGCGGGAGTGTCACCGGGGAGCTGTTTTTT | CASSFSGSVTGELFF | NA | TRBJ2-2 | TRBD2 | TRBV5-1
TGTGCCGGGACAGGGGGCAATGAAAAACTGTTTTTT | CAGTGGNEKLFF | once | TRBJ1-4 | TRBD1 | TRBV30
TGTGCCAGCAGCTTGGCCCCAGGGGGCTACACTGAAGCTTTCTTT | CASSLAPGGYTEAFF | once | TRBJ1-1 | TRBD1 | TRBV7-7
TGTGCCAGTAGTACTGGGACAGGGCGCCAGCCCCAGCATTTT | CASSTGTGRQPQHF | NA | TRBJ1-5 | TRBD1 | TRBV19
TGTGCCAGCAGCCTGACTCCCGTCAGTGCTCAGCCCCAGCATTTT | CASSLTPVSAQPQHF | few | TRBJ1-5 | NA | TRBV6-8
TGTGCCAGCAGGCCCCGATTGACAGGGGAATCACCCCTCCACTTT | CASRPRLTGESPLHF | NA | TRBJ1-6 | TRBD1 | TRBV6-4
TGTGCCAGCAGCTTACAGGGTTTAATTGGAAACACCATATATTTT | CASSLQGLIGNTIYF | NA | TRBJ1-3 | NA | TRBV11-3
TGCGCCAGCAGCTTCCGGGACCAAAGCACAGATACGCAGTATTTT | CASSFRDQSTDTQYF | NA | TRBJ2-3 | NA | TRBV5-1
TGTGCCAGTACGCGACTAGCGGGGGGCGGAGATACGCAGTATTTT | CASTRLAGGGDTQYF | few | TRBJ2-3 | TRBD2 | TRBV19
TGTGCCAGCCCAGGGGGACAGGGGTTCAATGGCTACACCTTC | CASPGGQGFNGYTF | NA | TRBJ1-2 | TRBD1 | TRBV6-8
TGTGCCAGCCAAACAGGGATGGGGGAGACCCAGTACTTC | CASQTGMGETQYF | NA | TRBJ2-5 | NA | TRBV18
TGCGCCAGCAGCCCGGCGGTTAGCGGGAGCGGAGAGCAGTACTTC | CASSPAVSGSGEQYF | NA | TRBJ2-7 | TRBD2 | TRBV5-1
TGTGCCATTACAGGGGGGGGGCTGTACAATGAGCAGTTCTTC | CAITGGGLYNEQFF | NA | TRBJ2-1 | NA | TRBV6-8
TGTGCCAGCAGCGTGGGACAGGGGGTTAATGGCTACACCTTC | CASSVGQGVNGYTF | NA | TRBJ1-2 | TRBD1 | TRBV6-8
TGTGCCAGCAGCTTACATGGACGGATCAATGAGCAGTTCTTC | CASSLHGRINEQFF | NA | TRBJ2-1 | NA | TRBV7-6
TGTGCCAGCACCCGGGACCGGCGGATCACTGAAGCTTTCTTT | CASTRDRRITEAFF | NA | TRBJ1-1 | NA | TRBV7-6
TGCGCCAGCTCCAGGACTAGCGGATACAATGAGCAGTTCTTC | CASSRTSGYNEQFF | once | TRBJ2-1 | TRBD2 | TRBV5-1
TGTGCCAGCAGTCCCGACGCCACTGAAGCTTTCTTT | CASSPDATEAFF | NA | TRBJ1-1 | NA | TRBV6-8
TGTGCCAGCAGCTTCACACCGAACAGTGAGACCCAGTACTTC | CASSFTPNSETQYF | once | TRBJ2-5 | NA | TRBV7-5
TGTGCCAGCCGGGGACAGGGCAATTCACCCCTCCACTTT | CASRGQGNSPLHF | few | TRBJ1-6 | TRBD1 | TRBV6-8
TGCGCCAGCAGTGAGTCGATACGAAGTCACTACGAGCAGTACTTC | CASSESIRSHYEQYF | NA | TRBJ2-7 | NA | TRBV10-2
TGTGCCAGTAGTTCACCTAGCGGCACAGATACGCAGTATTTT | CASSSPSGTDTQYF | NA | TRBJ2-3 | NA | TRBV19
TGTGCCAGCAACTACCGCGGCATGAACACTGAAGCTTTCTTT | CASNYRGMNTEAFF | NA | TRBJ1-1 | NA | TRBV11-3
TGTGCCAGCCAATCCAGCAATTCACCCCTCCACTTT | CASQSSNSPLHF | NA | TRBJ1-6 | NA | TRBV6-8
TGTGCCAGTAGAGCATTTGGCACAGATACGCAGTATTTT | CASRAFGTDTQYF | few | TRBJ2-3 | NA | TRBV19
TGTGCCAGCATCAGAGGTCCAGCGGGGGAGGGTGAGCAGTTCTTC | CASIRGPAGEGEQFF | NA | TRBJ2-1 | TRBD2 | TRBV7-6
TGTGCCAGCACCCTGGCCATGGGCATCAGCTATGGCTACACCTTC | CASTLAMGISYGYTF | NA | TRBJ1-2 | NA | TRBV12-5
TGTGCCAGCTCACCTCTGGCTACAGGATCGTACGTCGAGCAGTACTTC | CASSPLATGSYVEQYF | NA | TRBJ2-7 | NA | TRBV18
TGTGCCAGCAGCTTCGTGGGGAGTGGCTACGAGCAGTACTTC | CASSFVGSGYEQYF | NA | TRBJ2-7 | NA | TRBV6-8
TGTGCCAGCGGAAAGGGCGGGGGGGCCTACGAGCAGTACTTC | CASGKGGGAYEQYF | NA | TRBJ2-7 | TRBD2 | TRBV11-3
TGTGCCAGCAGTCGTAGGGATCAGCCCCAGCATTTT | CASSRRDQPQHF | NA | TRBJ1-5 | NA | TRBV28
TGTGCCAGCAGCTTGGACATCGGACCCTCACCCCTCCACTTT | CASSLDIGPSPLHF | NA | TRBJ1-6 | NA | TRBV11-3
TGCGCCAGCAGTCGGACTAGCGGGAGTTCAGATGAGCAGTTCTTC | CASSRTSGSSDEQFF | NA | TRBJ2-1 | TRBD2 | TRBV5-1
TGTGCCAGTACCTCACTTAAGAGGGGGGCAGACAGCAATCAGCCCCAGCATTTT | CASTSLKRGADSNQPQHF | NA | TRBJ1-5 | NA | TRBV19
TGTGCCTGGAGTGTTAAGGACAATCAGCCCCAGCATTTT | CAWSVKDNQPQHF | NA | TRBJ1-5 | NA | TRBV30
TGTGCCAGCAGTGGGACCCGTGGGTATCAGCCCCAGCATTTT | CASSGTRGYQPQHF | NA | TRBJ1-5 | NA | TRBV11-3
TGCGCCAGCAGCCAAGAACGGTCTAGCGGGGGTTACTCCTACAATGAGCAGTTCTTC | CASSQERSSGGYSYNEQFF | NA | TRBJ2-1 | TRBD2 | TRBV4-1
TGTGCCAGCAGTTACTTCGGGGACTACAATGAGCAGTTCTTC | CASSYFGDYNEQFF | NA | TRBJ2-1 | NA | TRBV6-8
TGCGCCAGCAGCTTGGAGGGCTTCAATCAGCCCCAGCATTTT | CASSLEGFNQPQHF | NA | TRBJ1-5 | NA | TRBV5-1
TGTGCCAGCAGTTCACAGCCCCAGCCCCAGCATTTT | CASSSQPQPQHF | NA | TRBJ1-5 | NA | TRBV28
TGCGCCAGCAGCCAAGATCGATTTTCCGGTTATGGCTACACCTTC | CASSQDRFSGYGYTF | NA | TRBJ1-2 | NA | TRBV1
TGTGCCAGCAGAACCGGAGTAGCCAACTATGGCTACACCTTC | CASRTGVANYGYTF | once | TRBJ1-2 | NA | TRBV28
TGTGCCAGCAGGGGTGCATTGCGGTGGAACACCGGGGAGCTGTTTTTT | CASRGALRWNTGELFF | NA | TRBJ2-2 | NA | TRBV6-8
TGTGCCAGCAGCGCAGGAGGGGGCACTGAAGCTTTCTTT | CASSAGGGTEAFF | NA | TRBJ1-1 | NA | TRBV7-8
TGTGCCAGCAGCACCACAGGGTGGAACACTGAAGCTTTCTTT | CASSTTGWNTEAFF | NA | TRBJ1-1 | NA | TRBV16
TGTGCCATCAGTGAGTCAACAGGGGTGTCCTACAATGAGCAGTTCTTC | CAISESTGVSYNEQFF | NA | TRBJ2-1 | TRBD1 | TRBV10-3
TGTGCCAGCAGCTTAGGGTCTGGGATGAACACTGAAGCTTTCTTT | CASSLGSGMNTEAFF | NA | TRBJ1-1 | NA | TRBV11-3
TGTGCCAGCAGCCCCTACTCAGATACGCAGTATTTT | CASSPYSDTQYF | NA | TRBJ2-3 | NA | TRBV16
TGCGCCAGCAGTGACGACAGGGGGGTCGCAGAGACCCAGTACTTC | CASSDDRGVAETQYF | NA | TRBJ2-5 | TRBD1 | TRBV5-1
TGCGCCAGCAGCTCCAACAGGGCAATAGGCACTGAAGCTTTCTTT | CASSSNRAIGTEAFF | NA | TRBJ1-1 | NA | TRBV5-1
TGTGCCAGCTCTAAAAGGGACACAAATCAGCCCCAGCATTTT | CASSKRDTNQPQHF | NA | TRBJ1-5 | NA | TRBV6-8
TGCAGGATCAGCTCTGGGGCCAACGTCCTGACTTTC | CRISSGANVLTF | NA | TRBJ2-6 | NA | TRBV29-1
TGTGCCTGGAGTCCTAAGACAACGAACACCGGGGAGCTGTTTTTT | CAWSPKTTNTGELFF | NA | TRBJ2-2 | NA | TRBV30
TGTGCCACTCTCCGCCCGCGAAAGGACAGCTATTTGAGTACTGAAGCTTTCTTT | CATLRPRKDSYLSTEAFF | NA | TRBJ1-1 | NA | TRBV12-2
TGCGCCAGCGGAGTAGCGGGACCCGGGGAGCTGTTTTTT | CASGVAGPGELFF | NA | TRBJ2-2 | TRBD2 | TRBV23-1